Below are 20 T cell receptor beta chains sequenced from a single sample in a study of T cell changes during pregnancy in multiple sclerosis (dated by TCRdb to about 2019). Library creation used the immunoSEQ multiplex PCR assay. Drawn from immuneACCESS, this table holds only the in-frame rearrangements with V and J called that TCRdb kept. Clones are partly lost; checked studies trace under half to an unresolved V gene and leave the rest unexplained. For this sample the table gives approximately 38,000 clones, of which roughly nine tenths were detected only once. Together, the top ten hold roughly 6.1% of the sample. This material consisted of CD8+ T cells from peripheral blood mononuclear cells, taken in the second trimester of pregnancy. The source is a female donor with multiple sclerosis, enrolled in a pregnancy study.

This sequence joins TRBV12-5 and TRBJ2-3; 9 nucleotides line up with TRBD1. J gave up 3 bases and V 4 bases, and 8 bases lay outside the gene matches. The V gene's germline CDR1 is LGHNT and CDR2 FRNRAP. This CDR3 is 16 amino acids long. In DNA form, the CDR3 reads TGTGCTAGTGGTTCGCATCCGGGACAGGGAACAGATACGCAGTATTTT. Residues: CASGSHPGQGTDTQYF.

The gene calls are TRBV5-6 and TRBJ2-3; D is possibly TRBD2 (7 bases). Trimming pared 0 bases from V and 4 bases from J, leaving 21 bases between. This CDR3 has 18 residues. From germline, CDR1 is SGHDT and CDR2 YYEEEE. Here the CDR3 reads CASSLEEVGGARADTQYF. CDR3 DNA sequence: TGTGCCAGCAGCTTGGAGGAGGTAGGGGGGGCCCGGGCAGATACGCAGTATTTT.

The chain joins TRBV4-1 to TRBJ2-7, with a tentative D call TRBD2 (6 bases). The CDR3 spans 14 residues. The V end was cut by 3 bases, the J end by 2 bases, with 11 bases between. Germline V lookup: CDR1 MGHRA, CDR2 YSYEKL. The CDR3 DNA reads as TGCGCCAGCAGCCAGCCGGGACTGACCTACGAGCAGTACTTC. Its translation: CASSQPGLTYEQYF.

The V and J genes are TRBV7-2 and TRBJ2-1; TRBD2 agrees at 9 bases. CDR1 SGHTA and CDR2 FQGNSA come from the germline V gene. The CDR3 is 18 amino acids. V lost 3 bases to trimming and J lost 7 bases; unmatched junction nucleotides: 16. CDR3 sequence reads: CASSFRPPKVAGANEQFF. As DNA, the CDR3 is TGTGCCAGCAGCTTCCGGCCCCCTAAAGTAGCGGGAGCGAATGAGCAGTTCTTC.

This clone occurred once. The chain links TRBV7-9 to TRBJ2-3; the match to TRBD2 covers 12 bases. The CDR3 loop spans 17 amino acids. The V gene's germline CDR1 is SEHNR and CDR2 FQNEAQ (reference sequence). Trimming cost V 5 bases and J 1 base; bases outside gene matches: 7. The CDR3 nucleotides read TGTGCCAGCAGCAATCAACTAGCGGGGGGCGGCACAGATACGCAGTATTTT. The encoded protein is CASSNQLAGGGTDTQYF.

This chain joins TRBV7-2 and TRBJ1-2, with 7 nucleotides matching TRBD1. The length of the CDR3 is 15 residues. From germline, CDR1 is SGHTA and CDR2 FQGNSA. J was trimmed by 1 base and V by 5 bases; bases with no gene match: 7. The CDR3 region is CASSPWDSFNYGYTF. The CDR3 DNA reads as TGTGCCAGCAGCCCCTGGGACAGTTTTAACTATGGCTACACCTTC.

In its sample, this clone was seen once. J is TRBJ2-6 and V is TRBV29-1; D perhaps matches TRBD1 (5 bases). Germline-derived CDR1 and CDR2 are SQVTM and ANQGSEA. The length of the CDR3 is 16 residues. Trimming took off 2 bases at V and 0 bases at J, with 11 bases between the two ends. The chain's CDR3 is CSVEKGPGSGANVLTF. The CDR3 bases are TGCAGCGTTGAAAAGGGGCCTGGCTCTGGGGCCAACGTCCTGACTTTC.

CDR3: CASSFGQGPPSNQPQHF. Written as DNA, the CDR3 is TGTGCCAGCAGCTTCGGACAGGGGCCTCCAAGCAATCAGCCCCAGCATTTT. J is TRBJ1-5 and V is TRBV5-4, with 9 bases matching TRBD1. CDR1 is SGHNT, CDR2 YYREEE, per germline (reference sequence). J lost 1 base, V lost 2 bases, and 7 bases had no gene match. The CDR3 totals 17 residues. Full variable domain (missing parts from reference TRBV5-4 and TRBJ1-5): ETGVTQSPTHLIKTRGQQVTLRCSSQSGHNTVSWYQQALGQGPQFIFQYYREEENGRGNFPPRFSGLQFPNYSSELNVNALELDDSALYLCASSFGQGPPSNQPQHFGDGTRLSIL.

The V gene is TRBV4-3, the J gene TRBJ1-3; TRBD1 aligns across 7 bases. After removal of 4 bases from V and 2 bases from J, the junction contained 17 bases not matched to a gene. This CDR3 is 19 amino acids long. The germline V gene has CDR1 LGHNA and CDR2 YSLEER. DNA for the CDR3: TGCGCCAGCAGCCGACTAGGGGGTGATAGGACAGGCGCTGGAAACACCATATATTTT. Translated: CASSRLGGDRTGAGNTIYF.

The CDR3 loop reads CSVSGSTGELFF. DNA for the CDR3: TGCAGCGTTAGCGGGAGCACCGGGGAGCTGTTTTTT. V and J are TRBV29-1 and TRBJ2-2, with 8 bases lining up with TRBD2. CDR3 length: 12 amino acids. Germline CDR1 reads SQVTM; CDR2 reads ANQGSEA. The ends lost 5 bases at V and 4 bases at J; junction bases unmatched: 0.

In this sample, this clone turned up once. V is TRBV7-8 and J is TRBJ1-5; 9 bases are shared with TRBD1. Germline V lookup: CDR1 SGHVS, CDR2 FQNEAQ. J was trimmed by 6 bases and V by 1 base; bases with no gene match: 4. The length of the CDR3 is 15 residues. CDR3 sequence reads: CASSLGTGEGQPQHF. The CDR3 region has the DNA TGTGCCAGCAGCTTAGGGACAGGGGAGGGTCAGCCCCAGCATTTT.

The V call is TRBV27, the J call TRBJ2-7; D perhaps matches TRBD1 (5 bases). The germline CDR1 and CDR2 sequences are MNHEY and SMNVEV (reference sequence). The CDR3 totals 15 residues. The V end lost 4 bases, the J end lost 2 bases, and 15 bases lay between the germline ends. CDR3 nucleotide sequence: TGTGCCAGCAGTTATAGGGGCATTGCGGCCTACGAGCAGTACTTC. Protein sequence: CASSYRGIAAYEQYF.

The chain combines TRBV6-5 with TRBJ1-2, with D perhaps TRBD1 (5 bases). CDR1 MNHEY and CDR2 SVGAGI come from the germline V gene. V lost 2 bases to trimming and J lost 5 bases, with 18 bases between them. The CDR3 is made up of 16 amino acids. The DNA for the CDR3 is TGTGCCAGCAGTTACACATCGGGGGGGGAAGGGTATGGCTACACCTTC. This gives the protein CASSYTSGGEGYGYTF.

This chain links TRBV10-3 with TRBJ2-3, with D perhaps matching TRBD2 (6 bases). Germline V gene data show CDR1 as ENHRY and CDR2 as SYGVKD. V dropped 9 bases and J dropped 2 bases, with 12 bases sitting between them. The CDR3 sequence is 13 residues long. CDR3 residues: CAIPGLTTDTQYF. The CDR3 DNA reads TGTGCCATTCCAGGACTAACCACAGATACGCAGTATTTT.

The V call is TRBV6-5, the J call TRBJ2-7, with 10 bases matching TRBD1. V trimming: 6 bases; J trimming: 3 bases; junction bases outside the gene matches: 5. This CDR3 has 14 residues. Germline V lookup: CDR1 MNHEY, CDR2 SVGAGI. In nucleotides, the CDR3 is TGTGCCAGCAGCCTGACAGGGGGCAACTACGAGCAGTACTTC. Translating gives CASSLTGGNYEQYF.

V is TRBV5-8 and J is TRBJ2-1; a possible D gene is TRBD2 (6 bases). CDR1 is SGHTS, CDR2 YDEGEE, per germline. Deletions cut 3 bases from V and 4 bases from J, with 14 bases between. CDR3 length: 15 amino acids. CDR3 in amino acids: CASSSSGGAYNEQFF. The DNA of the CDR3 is TGTGCCAGCAGCTCCAGTGGAGGGGCTTACAATGAGCAGTTCTTC.

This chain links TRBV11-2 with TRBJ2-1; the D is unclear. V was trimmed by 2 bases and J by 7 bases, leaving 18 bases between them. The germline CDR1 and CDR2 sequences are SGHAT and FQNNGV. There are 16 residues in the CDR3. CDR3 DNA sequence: TGTGCCAGCAGCTTATTCGACTCCGTTGTCGGAAATGAGCAGTTCTTC. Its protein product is CASSLFDSVVGNEQFF.

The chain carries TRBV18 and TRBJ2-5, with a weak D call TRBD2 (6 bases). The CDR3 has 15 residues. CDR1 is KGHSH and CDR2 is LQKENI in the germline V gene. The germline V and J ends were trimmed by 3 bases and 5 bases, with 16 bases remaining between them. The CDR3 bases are TGTGCCAGCTCACCGGTTGGAGGGTTTGGGGAGACCCAGTACTTC. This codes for CASSPVGGFGETQYF.

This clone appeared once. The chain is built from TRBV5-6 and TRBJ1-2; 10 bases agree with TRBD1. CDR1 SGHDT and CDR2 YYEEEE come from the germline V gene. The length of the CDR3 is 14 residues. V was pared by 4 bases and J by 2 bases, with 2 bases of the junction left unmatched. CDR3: CASSPGQGNYGYTF. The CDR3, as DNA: TGTGCCAGCAGCCCGGGACAGGGGAACTATGGCTACACCTTC.

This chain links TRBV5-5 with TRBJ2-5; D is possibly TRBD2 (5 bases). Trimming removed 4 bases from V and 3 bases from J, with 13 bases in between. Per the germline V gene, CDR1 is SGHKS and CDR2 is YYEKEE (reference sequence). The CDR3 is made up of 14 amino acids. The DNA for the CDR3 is TGTGCCAGCAGCGAACAAGGAGGAGAAGAGACCCAGTACTTC. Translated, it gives CASSEQGGEETQYF. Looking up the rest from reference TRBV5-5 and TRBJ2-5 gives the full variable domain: DAGVTQSPTHLIKTRGQQVTLRCSPISGHKSVSWYQQVLGQGPQFIFQYYEKEERGRGNFPDRFSARQFPNYSSELNVNALLLGDSALYLCASSEQGGEETQYFGPGTRLLVL.